The present TCR beta chain was sequenced within a study of blood T cell repertoires in COVID-19. Study as a whole: Samples representing acute and convalescent COVID-19 were sourced from the United States, Italy and Spain. Nucleic acid was either cDNA or gDNA, and it came from T cells, B-cell-depleted T cells, or PBMCs.

This CDR3 region has 14 residues. The V segment lost 10 bases and the J segment 6 bases; nucleotides outside the gene matches: 10. Germline loops: CDR1 ENHRY, CDR2 SYGVKD. As handled by the study authors: Amplification of reference gene primers was used by the study to estimate nucleated cell counts. Some clones are missing from TCRdb's copy, which holds only in-frame ones; the method was immunoSEQ multiplex PCR. D and trimming come from the DNA, and the V and J calls and clone size come from that table. The table has fewer than 200,000 clones, roughly 76% seen once; the top ten hold approximately 10%. Patients in Seattle were enrolled during active infection, then followed longitudinally.

The chain employs TRBV10-3 and TRBJ1-5; 9 bases match TRBD1. The receptor comes from a middle-aged woman with COVID-19, enrolled during active disease. Sequencing used peripheral blood. The CDR3 region has the DNA TGTGCCACCTGGAGGGGACAGGGCAGTCAGCCCCAGCATTTT. It is translated as CATWRGQGSQPQHF.